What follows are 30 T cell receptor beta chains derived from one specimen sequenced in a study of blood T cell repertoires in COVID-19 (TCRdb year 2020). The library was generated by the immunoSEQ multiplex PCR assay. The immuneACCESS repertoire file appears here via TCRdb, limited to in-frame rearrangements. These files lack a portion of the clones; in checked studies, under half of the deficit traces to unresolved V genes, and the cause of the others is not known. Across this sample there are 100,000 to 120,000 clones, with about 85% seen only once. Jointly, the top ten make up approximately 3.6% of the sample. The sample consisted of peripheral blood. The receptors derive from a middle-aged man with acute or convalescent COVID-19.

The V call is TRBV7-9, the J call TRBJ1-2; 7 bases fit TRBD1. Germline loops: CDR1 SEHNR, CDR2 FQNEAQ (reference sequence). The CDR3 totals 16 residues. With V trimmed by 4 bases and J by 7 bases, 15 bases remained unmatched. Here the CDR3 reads CASSSSPSTGVSGYTF. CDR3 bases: TGTGCCAGCAGCTCCTCACCCAGTACAGGGGTTAGTGGCTACACCTTC.

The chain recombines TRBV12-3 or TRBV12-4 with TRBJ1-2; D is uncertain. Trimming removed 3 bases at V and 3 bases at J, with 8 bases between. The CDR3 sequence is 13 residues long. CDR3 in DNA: TGTGCCAGCAGTTTTCAGAGGGACTATGGCTACACCTTC. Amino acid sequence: CASSFQRDYGYTF.

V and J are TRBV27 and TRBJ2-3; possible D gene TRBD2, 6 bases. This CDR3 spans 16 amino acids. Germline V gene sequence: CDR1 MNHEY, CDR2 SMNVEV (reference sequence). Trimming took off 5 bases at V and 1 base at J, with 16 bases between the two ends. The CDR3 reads CASSPSLAERTDTQYF. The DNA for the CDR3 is TGTGCCAGCAGTCCTTCTTTAGCGGAGCGCACAGATACGCAGTATTTT.

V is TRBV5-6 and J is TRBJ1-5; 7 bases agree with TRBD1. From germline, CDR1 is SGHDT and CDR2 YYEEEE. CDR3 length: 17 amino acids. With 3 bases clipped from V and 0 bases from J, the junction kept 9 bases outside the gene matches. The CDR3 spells CASSSQRTGDSNQPQHF. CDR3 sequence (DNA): TGTGCCAGCAGCTCCCAACGGACAGGAGATAGCAATCAGCCCCAGCATTTT.

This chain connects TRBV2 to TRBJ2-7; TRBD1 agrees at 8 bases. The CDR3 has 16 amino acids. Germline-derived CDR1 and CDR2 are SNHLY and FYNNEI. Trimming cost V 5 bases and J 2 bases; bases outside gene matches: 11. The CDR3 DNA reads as TGTGCCAGCAGTTCCCAGGGACAGGCCATTCCCTACGAGCAGTACTTC. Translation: CASSSQGQAIPYEQYF. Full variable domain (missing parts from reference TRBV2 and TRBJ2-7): EPEVTQTPSHQVTQMGQEVILRCVPISNHLYFYWYRQILGQKVEFLVSFYNNEISEKSEIFDDQFSVERPDGSNFTLKIRSTKLEDSAMYFCASSSQGQAIPYEQYFGPGTRLTVT.

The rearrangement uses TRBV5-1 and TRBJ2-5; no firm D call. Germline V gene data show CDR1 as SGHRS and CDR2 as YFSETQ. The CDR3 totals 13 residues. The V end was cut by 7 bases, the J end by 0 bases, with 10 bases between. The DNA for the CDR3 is TGCGCCAGCCTCATCGGAGACCAAGAGACCCAGTACTTC. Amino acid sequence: CASLIGDQETQYF.

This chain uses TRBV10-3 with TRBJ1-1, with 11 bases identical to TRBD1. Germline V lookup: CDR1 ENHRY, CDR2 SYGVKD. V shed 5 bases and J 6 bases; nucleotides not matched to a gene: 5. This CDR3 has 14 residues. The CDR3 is CAISKGQGDAEAFF. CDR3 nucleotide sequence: TGTGCCATCAGTAAGGGACAGGGGGATGCTGAAGCTTTCTTT.

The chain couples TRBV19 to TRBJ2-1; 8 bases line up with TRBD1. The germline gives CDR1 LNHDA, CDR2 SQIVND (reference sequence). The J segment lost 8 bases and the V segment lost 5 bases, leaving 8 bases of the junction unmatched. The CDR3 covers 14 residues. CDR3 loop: CASSVGQGLDEQFF. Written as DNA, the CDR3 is TGTGCCAGTAGTGTTGGACAGGGCCTGGATGAGCAGTTCTTC.

The chain's CDR3 is CASSLGTGGGETQYF. The CDR3 coding sequence is TGTGCCAGCAGCTTGGGGACAGGGGGCGGGGAGACCCAGTACTTC. The chain links TRBV5-4 to TRBJ2-5, with 11 positions matching TRBD1. CDR3 length: 15 amino acids. J gave up 5 bases and V 0 bases, and 3 bases lay outside the gene matches. In germline, CDR1 is SGHNT, CDR2 YYREEE (reference sequence).

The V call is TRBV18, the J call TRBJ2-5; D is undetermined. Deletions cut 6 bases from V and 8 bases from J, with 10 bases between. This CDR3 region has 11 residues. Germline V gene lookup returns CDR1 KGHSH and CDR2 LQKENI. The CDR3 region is CASSRQNTQYF. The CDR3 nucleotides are TGTGCCAGCTCTCGCCAGAATACCCAGTACTTC.

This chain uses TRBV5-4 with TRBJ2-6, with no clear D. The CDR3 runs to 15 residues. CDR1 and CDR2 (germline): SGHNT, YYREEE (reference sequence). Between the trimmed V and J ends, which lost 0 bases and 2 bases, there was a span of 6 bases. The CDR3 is CASSLVWPGANVLTF. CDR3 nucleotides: TGTGCCAGCAGCTTGGTTTGGCCTGGGGCCAACGTCCTGACTTTC.

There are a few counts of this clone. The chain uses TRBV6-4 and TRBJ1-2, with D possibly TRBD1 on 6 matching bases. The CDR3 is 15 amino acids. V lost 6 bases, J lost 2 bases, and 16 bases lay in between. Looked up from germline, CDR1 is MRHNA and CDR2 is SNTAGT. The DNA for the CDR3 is TGTGCCAGCAGGGAGGAAGCAGGGGCGAACTATGGCTACACCTTC. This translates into CASREEAGANYGYTF.

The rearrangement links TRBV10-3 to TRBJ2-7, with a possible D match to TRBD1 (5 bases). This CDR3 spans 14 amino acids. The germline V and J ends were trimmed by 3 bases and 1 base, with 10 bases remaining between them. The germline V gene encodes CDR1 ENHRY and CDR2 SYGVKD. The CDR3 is CAISEGEMSYEQYF. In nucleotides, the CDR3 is TGTGCCATCAGTGAAGGGGAAATGTCCTACGAGCAGTACTTC.

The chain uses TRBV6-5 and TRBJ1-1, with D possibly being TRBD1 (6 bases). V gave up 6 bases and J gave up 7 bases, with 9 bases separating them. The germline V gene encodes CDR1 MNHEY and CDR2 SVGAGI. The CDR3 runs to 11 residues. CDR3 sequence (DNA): TGTGCCAGCAGCCAGGGACATGAAGCTTTCTTT. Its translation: CASSQGHEAFF.

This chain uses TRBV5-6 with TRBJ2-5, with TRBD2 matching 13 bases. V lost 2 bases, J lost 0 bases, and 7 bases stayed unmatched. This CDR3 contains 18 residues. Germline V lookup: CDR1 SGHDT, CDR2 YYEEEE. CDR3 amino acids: CASSLGLAGARYQETQYF. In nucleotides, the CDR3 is TGTGCCAGCAGCTTAGGACTAGCGGGGGCGAGGTACCAAGAGACCCAGTACTTC.

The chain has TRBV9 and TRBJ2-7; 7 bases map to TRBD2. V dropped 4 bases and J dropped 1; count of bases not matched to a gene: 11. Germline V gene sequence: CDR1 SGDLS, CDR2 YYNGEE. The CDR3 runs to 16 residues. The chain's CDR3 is CASSTGAGHGSYEQYF. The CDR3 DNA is TGTGCCAGCAGCACCGGAGCGGGGCATGGGTCCTACGAGCAGTACTTC.

The CDR3 bases are TGTGCCAGCAGCCGCCGGGACTCCCCCTACAATGAGCAGTTCTTC. Translation gives CASSRRDSPYNEQFF. This sequence joins TRBV5-8 and TRBJ2-1, with a tentative D call TRBD2 (6 bases). Trimming removed 4 bases at V and 2 bases at J, with 13 bases between. Germline assignment: CDR1 SGHTS and CDR2 YDEGEE. The length of the CDR3 is 15 residues.

The CDR3, as DNA: TGCGCCAGCAGCCCCGACGGGGGGGTGAATCAGCCCCAGCATTTT. Translated: CASSPDGGVNQPQHF. The chain combines TRBV4-1 with TRBJ1-5; perhaps TRBD1 as D (5 bases). The CDR3 length is 15 residues. Germline CDR1 is MGHRA and CDR2 is YSYEKL. The V gene lost 4 bases and the J gene lost 4 bases, with 14 bases spanning the gap.

The DNA of the CDR3 is TGTGCCAGCAGACAGGGCGTGGGGGAGCAGTACTTC. Amino acid sequence: CASRQGVGEQYF. The V gene is TRBV6-5, the J gene TRBJ2-7; a possible D gene is TRBD1 (6 bases). The germline V gene has CDR1 MNHEY and CDR2 SVGAGI. This CDR3 is built from 12 residues. Trimming removed 6 bases from V and 7 bases from J, with 13 bases in between.

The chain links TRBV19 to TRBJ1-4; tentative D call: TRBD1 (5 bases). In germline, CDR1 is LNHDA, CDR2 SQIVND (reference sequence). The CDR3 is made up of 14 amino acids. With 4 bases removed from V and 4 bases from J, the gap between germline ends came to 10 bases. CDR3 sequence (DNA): TGTGCCAGTAGTACGACAGCATTTAATGAAAAACTGTTTTTT. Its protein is CASSTTAFNEKLFF.

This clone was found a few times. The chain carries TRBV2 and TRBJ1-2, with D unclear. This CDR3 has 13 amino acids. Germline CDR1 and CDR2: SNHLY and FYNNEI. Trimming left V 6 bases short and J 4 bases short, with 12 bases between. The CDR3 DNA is TGTGCCAGCAGGAAGGAGACTTTCTATGGCTACACCTTC. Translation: CASRKETFYGYTF.

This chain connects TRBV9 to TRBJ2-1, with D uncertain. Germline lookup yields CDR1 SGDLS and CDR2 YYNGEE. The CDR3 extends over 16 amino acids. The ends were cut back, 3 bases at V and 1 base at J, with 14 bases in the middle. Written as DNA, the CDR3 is TGTGCCAGCAGCGCCAACCTAGTACCGTCCTACAATGAGCAGTTCTTC. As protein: CASSANLVPSYNEQFF.

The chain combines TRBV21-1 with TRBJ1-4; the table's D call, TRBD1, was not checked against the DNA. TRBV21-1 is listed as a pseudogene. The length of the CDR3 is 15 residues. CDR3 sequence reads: CASSIGHATNEKLFF. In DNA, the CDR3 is TGTGCCAGCAGCATAGGACACGCAACTAATGAAAAACTGTTTTTT.

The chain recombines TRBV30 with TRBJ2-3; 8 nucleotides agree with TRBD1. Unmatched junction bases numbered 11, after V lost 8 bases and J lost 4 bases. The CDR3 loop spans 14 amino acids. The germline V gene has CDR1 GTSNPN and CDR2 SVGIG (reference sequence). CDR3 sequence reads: CATETGGKADTQYF. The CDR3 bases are TGTGCCACAGAAACAGGGGGTAAGGCAGATACGCAGTATTTT.

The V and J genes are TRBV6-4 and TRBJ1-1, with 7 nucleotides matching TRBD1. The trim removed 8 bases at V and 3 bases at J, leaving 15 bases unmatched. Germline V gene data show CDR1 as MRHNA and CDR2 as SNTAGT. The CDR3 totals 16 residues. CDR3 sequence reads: CASREGSGTADTEAFF. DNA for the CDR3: TGTGCCAGCCGAGAGGGATCCGGGACAGCCGACACTGAAGCTTTCTTT.

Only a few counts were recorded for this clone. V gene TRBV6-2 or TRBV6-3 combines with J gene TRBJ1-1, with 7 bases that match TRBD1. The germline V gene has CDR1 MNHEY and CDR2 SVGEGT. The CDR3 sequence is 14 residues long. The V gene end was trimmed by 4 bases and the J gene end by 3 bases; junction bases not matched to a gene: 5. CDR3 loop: CASSLQGMDTEAFF. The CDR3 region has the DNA TGTGCCAGCAGTTTACAGGGGATGGACACTGAAGCTTTCTTT.

CDR3: CATSEGEQGPSYNSPLHF. The CDR3 DNA sequence: TGTGCCACCAGTGAGGGAGAACAGGGGCCGTCCTATAATTCACCCCTCCACTTT. The rearrangement joins TRBV24-1 to TRBJ1-6; 7 bases map to TRBD1. The CDR3 consists of 18 residues. From germline, CDR1 is KGHDR and CDR2 SFDVKD. V lost 4 bases to trimming and J lost 1 base; unmatched junction nucleotides: 9.

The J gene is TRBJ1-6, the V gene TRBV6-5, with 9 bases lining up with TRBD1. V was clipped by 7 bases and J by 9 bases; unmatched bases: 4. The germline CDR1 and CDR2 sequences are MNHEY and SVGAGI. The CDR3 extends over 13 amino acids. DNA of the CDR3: TGTGCCAGCAACCGGGACAGGGCTTCACCCCTCCACTTT. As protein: CASNRDRASPLHF.

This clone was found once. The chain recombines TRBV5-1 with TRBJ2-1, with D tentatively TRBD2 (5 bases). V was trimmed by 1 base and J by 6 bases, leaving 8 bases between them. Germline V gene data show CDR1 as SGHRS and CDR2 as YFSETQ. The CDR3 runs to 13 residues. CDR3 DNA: TGCGCCAGCAGCTTGACGGGGAGCAATGAGCAGTTCTTC. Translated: CASSLTGSNEQFF.

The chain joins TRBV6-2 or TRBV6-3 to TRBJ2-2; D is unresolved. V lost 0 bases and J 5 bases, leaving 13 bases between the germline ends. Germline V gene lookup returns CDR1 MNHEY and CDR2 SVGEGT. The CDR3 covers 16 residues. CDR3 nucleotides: TGTGCCAGCAGTTACTCGGAGCAGTTCTTGACCGGGGAGCTGTTTTTT. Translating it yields CASSYSEQFLTGELFF.